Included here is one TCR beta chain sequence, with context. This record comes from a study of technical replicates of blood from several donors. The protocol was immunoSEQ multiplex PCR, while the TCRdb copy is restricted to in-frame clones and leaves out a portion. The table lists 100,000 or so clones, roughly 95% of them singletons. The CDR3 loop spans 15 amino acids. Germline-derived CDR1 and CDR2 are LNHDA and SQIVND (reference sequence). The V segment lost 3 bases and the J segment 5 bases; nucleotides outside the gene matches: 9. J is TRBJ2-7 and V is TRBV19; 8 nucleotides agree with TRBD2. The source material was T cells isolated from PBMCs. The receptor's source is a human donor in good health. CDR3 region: CASSILGLAQNEQYF. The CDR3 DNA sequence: TGTGCCAGTAGTATCCTAGGACTAGCACAGAACGAGCAGTACTTC.